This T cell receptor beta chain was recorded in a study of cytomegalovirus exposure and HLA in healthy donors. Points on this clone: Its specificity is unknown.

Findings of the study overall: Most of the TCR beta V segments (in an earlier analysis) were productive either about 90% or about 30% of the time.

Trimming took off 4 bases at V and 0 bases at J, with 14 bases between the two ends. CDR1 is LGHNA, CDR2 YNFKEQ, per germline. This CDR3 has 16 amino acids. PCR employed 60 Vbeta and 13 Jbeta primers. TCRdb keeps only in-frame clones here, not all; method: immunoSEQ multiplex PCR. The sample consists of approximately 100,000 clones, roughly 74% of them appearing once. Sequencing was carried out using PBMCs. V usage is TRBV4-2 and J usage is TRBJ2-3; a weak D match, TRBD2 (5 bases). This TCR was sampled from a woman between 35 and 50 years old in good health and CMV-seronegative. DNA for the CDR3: TGTGCCAGCAGCCGGTACCTAGCAGAGAGCACAGATACGCAGTATTTT. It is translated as CASSRYLAESTDTQYF.